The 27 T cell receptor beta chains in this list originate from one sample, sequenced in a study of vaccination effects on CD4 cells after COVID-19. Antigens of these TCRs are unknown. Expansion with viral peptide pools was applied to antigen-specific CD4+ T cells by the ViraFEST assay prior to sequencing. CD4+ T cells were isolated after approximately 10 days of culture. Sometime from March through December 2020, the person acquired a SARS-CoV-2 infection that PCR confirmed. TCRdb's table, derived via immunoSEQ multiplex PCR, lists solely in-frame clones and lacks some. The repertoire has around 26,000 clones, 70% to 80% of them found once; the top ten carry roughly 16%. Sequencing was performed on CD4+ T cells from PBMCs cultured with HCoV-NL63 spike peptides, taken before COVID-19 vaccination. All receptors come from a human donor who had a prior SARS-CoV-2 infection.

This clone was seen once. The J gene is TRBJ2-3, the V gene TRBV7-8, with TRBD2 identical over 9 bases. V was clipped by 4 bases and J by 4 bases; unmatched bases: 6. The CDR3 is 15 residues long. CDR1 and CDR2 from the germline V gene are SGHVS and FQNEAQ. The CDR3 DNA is TGTGCCAGCAGCTATGCCGGGACTAGCCCAGATACGCAGTATTTT. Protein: CASSYAGTSPDTQYF.

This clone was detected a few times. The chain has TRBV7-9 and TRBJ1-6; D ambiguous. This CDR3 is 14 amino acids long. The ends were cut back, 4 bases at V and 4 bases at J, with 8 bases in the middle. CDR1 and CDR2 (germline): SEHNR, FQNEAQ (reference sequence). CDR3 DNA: TGTGCCAGCAGCTCCGAACAGTATAATTCACCCCTCCACTTT. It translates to CASSSEQYNSPLHF.

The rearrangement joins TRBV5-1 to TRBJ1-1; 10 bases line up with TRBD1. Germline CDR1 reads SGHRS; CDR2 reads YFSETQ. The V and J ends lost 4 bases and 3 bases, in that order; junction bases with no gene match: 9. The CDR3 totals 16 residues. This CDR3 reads CASSPARTGGDTEAFF. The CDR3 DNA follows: TGCGCCAGCAGCCCGGCCCGGACAGGGGGGGACACTGAAGCTTTCTTT.

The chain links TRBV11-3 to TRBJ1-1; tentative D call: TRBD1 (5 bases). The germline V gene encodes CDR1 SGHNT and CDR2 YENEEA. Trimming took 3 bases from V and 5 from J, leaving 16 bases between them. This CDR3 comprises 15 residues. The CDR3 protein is CASSFGSSGGTEAFF. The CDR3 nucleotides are TGTGCCAGCAGCTTTGGCTCGTCTGGGGGGACTGAAGCTTTCTTT.

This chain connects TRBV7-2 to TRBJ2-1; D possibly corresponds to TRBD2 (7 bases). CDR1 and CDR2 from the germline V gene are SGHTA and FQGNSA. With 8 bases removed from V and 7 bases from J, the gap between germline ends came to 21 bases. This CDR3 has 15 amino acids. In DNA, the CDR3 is TGTGCCAGCGACGTGGGGGGGGACACCTCTAATGAGCAGTTCTTC. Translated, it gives CASDVGGDTSNEQFF.

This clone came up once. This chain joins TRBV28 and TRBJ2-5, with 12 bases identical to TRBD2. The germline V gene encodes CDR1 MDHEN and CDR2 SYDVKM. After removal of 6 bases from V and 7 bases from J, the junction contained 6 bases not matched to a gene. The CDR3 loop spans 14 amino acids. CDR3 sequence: CASSRTSGIGTQYF. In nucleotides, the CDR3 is TGTGCCAGCAGCAGGACTAGCGGGATAGGGACCCAGTACTTC.

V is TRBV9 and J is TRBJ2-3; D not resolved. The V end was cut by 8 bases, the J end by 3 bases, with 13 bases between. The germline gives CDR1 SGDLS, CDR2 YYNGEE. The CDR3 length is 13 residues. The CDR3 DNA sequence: TGTGCCAGGACCGCCCCCTGGACAGATACGCAGTATTTT. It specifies CARTAPWTDTQYF.

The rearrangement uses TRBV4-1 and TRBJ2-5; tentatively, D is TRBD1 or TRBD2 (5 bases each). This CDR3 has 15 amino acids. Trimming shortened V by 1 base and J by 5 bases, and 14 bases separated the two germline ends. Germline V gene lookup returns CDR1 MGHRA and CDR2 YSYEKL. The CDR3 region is CASSQVRQGDETQYF. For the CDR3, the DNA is TGCGCCAGCAGCCAAGTTCGGCAGGGAGATGAGACCCAGTACTTC.

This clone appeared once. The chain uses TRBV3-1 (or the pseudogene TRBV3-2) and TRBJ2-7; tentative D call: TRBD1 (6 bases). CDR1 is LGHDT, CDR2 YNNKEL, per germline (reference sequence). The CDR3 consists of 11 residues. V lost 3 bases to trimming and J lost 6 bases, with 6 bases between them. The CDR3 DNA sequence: TGTGCCAGCAGCCAGACAGGCGAGCAGTACTTC. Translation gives CASSQTGEQYF.

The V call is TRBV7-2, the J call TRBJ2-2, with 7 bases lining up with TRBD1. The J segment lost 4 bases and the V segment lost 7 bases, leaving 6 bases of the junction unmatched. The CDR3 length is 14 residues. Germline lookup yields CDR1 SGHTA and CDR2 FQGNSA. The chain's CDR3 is CASNLGTATGELFF. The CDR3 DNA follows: TGTGCCAGCAACCTCGGGACAGCCACCGGGGAGCTGTTTTTT.

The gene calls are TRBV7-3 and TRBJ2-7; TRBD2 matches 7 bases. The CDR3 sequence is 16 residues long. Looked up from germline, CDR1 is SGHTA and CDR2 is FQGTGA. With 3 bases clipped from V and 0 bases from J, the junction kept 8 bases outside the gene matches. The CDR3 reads CASSLASGSNSYEQYF. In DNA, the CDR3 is TGTGCCAGCAGCTTGGCTAGCGGATCCAACTCCTACGAGCAGTACTTC. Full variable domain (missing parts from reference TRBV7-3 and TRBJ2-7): GAGVSQTPSNKVTEKGKYVELRCDPISGHTALYWYRQSLGQGPEFLIYFQGTGAADDSGLPNDRFFAVRPEGSVSTLKIQRTERGDSAVYLCASSLASGSNSYEQYFGPGTRLTVT.

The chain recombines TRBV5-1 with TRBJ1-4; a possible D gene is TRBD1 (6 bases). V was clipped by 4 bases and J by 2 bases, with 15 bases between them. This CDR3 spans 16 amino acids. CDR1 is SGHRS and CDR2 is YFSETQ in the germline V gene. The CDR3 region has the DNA TGCGCCAGCAGCGGGGGATCAGGGGCCACTAATGAAAAACTGTTTTTT. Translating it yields CASSGGSGATNEKLFF.

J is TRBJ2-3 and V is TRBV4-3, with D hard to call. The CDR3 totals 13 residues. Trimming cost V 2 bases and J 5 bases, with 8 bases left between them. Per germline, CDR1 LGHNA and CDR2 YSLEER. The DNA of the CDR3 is TGCGCCAGCAGCCAACTTACGGGAGATACGCAGTATTTT. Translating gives CASSQLTGDTQYF.

CDR3 nucleotides: TGTGCCAGCAGCTTACAAGGGGCGCCCGGCGGGGAGCTGTTTTTT. Its protein product is CASSLQGAPGGELFF. The chain joins TRBV7-2 to TRBJ2-2; D might be TRBD1 (5 bases). The V end lost 2 bases, the J end lost 7 bases, and 14 bases lay between the germline ends. The CDR3 runs to 15 residues. Germline CDR1 SGHTA, CDR2 FQGNSA.

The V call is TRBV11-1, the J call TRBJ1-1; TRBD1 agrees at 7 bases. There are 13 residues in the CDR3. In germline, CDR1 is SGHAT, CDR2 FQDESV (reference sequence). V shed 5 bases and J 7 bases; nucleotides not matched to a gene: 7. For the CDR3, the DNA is TGTGCCAGCAGCCCCCAGACAGGGATTGAAGCTTTCTTT. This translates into CASSPQTGIEAFF.

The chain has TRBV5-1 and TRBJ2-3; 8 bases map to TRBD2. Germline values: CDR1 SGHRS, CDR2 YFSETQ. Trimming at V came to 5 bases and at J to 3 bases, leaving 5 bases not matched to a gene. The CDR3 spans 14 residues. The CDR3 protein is CASRRTSRTDTQYF. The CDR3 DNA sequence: TGCGCCAGCAGAAGGACTAGCAGGACAGATACGCAGTATTTT.

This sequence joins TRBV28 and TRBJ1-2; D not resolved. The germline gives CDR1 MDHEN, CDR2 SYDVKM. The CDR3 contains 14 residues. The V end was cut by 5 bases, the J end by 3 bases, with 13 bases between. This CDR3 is CASSQTPDYYGYTF. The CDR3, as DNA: TGTGCCAGCAGTCAAACCCCAGATTACTATGGCTACACCTTC.

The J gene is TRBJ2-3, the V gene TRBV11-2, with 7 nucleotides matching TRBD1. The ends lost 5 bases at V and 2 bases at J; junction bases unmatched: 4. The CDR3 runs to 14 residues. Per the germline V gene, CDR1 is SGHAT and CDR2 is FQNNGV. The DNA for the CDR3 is TGTGCCAGCAGCCGGGACAGAAACACAGATACGCAGTATTTT. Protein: CASSRDRNTDTQYF.

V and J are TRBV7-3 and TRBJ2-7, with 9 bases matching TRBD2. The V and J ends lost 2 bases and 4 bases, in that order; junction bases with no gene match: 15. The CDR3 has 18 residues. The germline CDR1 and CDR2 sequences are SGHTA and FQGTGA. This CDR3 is CASSLAPVGSGGRYEQYF. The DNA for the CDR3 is TGTGCCAGCAGCTTAGCCCCTGTGGGTAGCGGGGGTCGTTACGAGCAGTACTTC. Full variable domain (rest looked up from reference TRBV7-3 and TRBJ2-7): GAGVSQTPSNKVTEKGKYVELRCDPISGHTALYWYRQSLGQGPEFLIYFQGTGAADDSGLPNDRFFAVRPEGSVSTLKIQRTERGDSAVYLCASSLAPVGSGGRYEQYFGPGTRLTVT.

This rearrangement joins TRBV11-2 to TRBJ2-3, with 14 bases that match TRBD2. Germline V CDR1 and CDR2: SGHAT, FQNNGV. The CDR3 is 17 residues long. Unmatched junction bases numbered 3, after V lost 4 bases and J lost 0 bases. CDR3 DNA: TGTGCCAGCAGCTGGGGACTAGCGGGGGATAGCACAGATACGCAGTATTTT. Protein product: CASSWGLAGDSTDTQYF.

The CDR3 bases are TGTGCCAGCAGCTTAGACCAGGGCAACTATGGCTACACCTTC. This gives the protein CASSLDQGNYGYTF. The chain joins TRBV7-9 to TRBJ1-2; perhaps TRBD1 as D (5 bases). This CDR3 is built from 14 residues. V was pared by 1 base and J by 2 bases, with 8 bases between. Germline CDR1 reads SEHNR; CDR2 reads FQNEAQ (reference sequence).

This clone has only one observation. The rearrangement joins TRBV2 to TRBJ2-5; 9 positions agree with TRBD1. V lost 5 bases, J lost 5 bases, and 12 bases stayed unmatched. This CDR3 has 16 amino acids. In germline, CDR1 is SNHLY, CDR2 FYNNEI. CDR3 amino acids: CASSIRGGQGWETQYF. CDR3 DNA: TGTGCCAGCAGTATCAGGGGAGGACAGGGGTGGGAGACCCAGTACTTC.

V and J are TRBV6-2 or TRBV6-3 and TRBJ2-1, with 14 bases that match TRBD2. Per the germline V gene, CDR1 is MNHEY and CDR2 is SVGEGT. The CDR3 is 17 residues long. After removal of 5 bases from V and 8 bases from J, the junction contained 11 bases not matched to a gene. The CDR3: CASSHRTSGRSRDEQFF. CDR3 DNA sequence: TGTGCCAGCAGTCACCGGACTAGCGGGAGGTCCCGGGATGAGCAGTTCTTC.

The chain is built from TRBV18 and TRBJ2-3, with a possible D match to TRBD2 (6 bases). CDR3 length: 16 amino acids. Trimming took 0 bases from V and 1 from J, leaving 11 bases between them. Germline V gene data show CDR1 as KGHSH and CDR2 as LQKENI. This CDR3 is CASSPPNSGRTDTQYF. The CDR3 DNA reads TGTGCCAGCTCACCACCGAATAGCGGTCGCACAGATACGCAGTATTTT.

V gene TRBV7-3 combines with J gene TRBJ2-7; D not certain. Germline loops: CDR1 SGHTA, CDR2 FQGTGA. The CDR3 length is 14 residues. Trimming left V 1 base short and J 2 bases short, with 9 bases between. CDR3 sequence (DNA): TGTGCCAGCAGCTTAATGCCGGGCGCCTACGAGCAGTACTTC. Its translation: CASSLMPGAYEQYF.

CDR3 loop: CASTDPGREYSNQPQHF. CDR3 sequence (DNA): TGTGCCAGCACCGACCCCGGGAGGGAGTATAGCAATCAGCCCCAGCATTTT. This chain connects TRBV28 to TRBJ1-5; no clear D. With 7 bases removed from V and 0 bases from J, the gap between germline ends came to 19 bases. Germline CDR1 MDHEN, CDR2 SYDVKM. The CDR3 sequence is 17 residues long.

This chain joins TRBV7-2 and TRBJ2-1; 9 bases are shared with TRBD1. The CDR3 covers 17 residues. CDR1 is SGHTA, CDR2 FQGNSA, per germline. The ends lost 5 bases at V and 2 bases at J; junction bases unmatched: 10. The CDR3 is CASSPGTGSLTYNEQFF. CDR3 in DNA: TGTGCCAGCAGCCCAGGGACAGGGAGTCTTACCTACAATGAGCAGTTCTTC.